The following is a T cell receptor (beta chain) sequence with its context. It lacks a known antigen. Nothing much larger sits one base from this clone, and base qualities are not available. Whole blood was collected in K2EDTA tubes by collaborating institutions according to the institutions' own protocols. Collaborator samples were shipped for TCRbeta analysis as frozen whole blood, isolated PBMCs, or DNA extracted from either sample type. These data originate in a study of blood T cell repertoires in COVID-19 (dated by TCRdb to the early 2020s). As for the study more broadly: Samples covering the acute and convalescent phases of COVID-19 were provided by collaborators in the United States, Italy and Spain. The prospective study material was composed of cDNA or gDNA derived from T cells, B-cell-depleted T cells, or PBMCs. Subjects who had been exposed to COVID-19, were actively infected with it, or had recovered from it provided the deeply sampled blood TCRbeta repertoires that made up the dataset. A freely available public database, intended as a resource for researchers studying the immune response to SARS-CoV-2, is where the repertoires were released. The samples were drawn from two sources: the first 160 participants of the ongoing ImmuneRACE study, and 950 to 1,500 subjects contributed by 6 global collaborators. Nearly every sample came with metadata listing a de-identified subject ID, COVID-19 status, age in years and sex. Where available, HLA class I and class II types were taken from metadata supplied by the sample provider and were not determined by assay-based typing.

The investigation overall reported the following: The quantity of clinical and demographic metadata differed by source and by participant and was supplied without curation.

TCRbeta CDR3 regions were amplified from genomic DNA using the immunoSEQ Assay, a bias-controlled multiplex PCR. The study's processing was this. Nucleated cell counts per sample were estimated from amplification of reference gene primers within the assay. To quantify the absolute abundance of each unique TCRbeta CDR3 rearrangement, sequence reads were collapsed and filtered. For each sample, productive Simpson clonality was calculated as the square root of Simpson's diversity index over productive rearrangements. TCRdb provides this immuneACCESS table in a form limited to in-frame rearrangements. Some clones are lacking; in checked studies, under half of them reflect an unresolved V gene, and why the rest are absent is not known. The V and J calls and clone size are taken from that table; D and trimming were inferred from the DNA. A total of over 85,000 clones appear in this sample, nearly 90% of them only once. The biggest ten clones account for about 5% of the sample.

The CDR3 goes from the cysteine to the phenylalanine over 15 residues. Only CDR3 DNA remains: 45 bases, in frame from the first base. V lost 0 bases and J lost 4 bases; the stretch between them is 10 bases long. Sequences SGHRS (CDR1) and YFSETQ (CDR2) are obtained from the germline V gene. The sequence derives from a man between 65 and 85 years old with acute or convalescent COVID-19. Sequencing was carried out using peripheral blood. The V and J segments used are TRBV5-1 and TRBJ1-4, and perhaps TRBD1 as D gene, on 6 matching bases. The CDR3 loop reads CASSLGGQSNEKLFF. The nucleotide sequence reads TGCGCCAGCAGCTTGGGAGGACAGAGTAATGAAAAACTGTTTTTT.